These 21 T cell receptor beta chains were all obtained from the same sample, sequenced in a study of blood T cell repertoires in COVID-19 (TCRdb year 2020). Preparation of the library involved the immunoSEQ multiplex PCR assay. Imported from immuneACCESS, the table was reduced by TCRdb to in-frame sequences with V and J called. These copies leave out some clones; in studies compared against another copy, an unresolved V gene accounts for under half, and the cause of the remainder is not known. For this sample there are about 180,000 clones; over 80% appear just once. 2.5% to 3% of the sample belongs to the ten largest clones. The material sequenced was peripheral blood. These receptor sequences come from a woman aged 60-70 years with acute or convalescent COVID-19.

This chain links TRBV19 with TRBJ1-3; the match to TRBD1 covers 8 bases. The CDR3 extends over 16 amino acids. Germline CDR1 is LNHDA and CDR2 is SQIVND (reference sequence). V shed 6 bases, J shed 4 bases, and the junction held 11 bases outside the gene matches. The CDR3 spells CASSNPDRVRGNTIYF. The CDR3 DNA reads TGTGCCAGTAGCAACCCGGACAGGGTGAGAGGAAACACCATATATTTT.

This clone was seen just once. The CDR3 protein is CASSPQGLNTEAFF. CDR3 nucleotides: TGTGCCAGCTCACCCCAGGGCTTGAACACTGAAGCTTTCTTT. The chain employs TRBV18 and TRBJ1-1, with a weak D call TRBD1 (5 bases). Germline V gives CDR1 KGHSH, CDR2 LQKENI. V gave up 3 bases and J gave up 0 bases, with 8 bases separating them. The CDR3 has 14 residues. Combining the CDR3 with reference TRBV18 and TRBJ1-1 gives the whole variable domain NAGVMQNPRHLVRRRGQEARLRCSPMKGHSHVYWYRQLPEEGLKFMVYLQKENIIDESGMPKERFSAEFPKEGPSILRIQQVVRGDSAAYFCASSPQGLNTEAFFGQGTRLTVV.

In this sample, this clone turned up once. The CDR3 DNA follows: TGCGCCAGCAGCTTAGACAGGGATTCACCCCTCCACTTT. It specifies CASSLDRDSPLHF. The V call is TRBV5-1, the J call TRBJ1-6; 7 bases are shared with TRBD1. CDR3 length: 13 amino acids. Germline lookup yields CDR1 SGHRS and CDR2 YFSETQ. The V gene end was trimmed by 2 bases and the J gene end by 8 bases; junction bases not matched to a gene: 1.

V is TRBV4-2 and J is TRBJ2-5; 7 nucleotides agree with TRBD1. The germline CDR1 and CDR2 sequences are LGHNA and YNFKEQ. V dropped 4 bases and J dropped 0; count of bases not matched to a gene: 5. This CDR3 has 15 amino acids. CDR3 protein: CASSLKTGNQETQYF. In DNA, the CDR3 is TGTGCCAGCAGCCTTAAGACAGGGAACCAAGAGACCCAGTACTTC.

This chain uses TRBV6-2 or TRBV6-3 with TRBJ2-1; perhaps TRBD1 as D (5 bases). The length of the CDR3 is 14 residues. Trimming took 0 bases from V and 6 from J, leaving 9 bases between them. The germline V gene encodes CDR1 MNHEY and CDR2 SVGEGT. The CDR3 region has the DNA TGTGCCAGCAGTTACTCCCCCACAGGCAATGAGCAGTTCTTC. It encodes CASSYSPTGNEQFF.

This chain's CDR3 is CASSHRGGYQETQYF. CDR3 nucleotide sequence: TGTGCCAGCAGCCACAGAGGGGGATACCAAGAGACCCAGTACTTC. This chain links TRBV3-1 (or the pseudogene TRBV3-2) with TRBJ2-5; D is possibly TRBD1 (6 bases). Germline lookup yields CDR1 LGHDT and CDR2 YNNKEL (reference sequence). Trimming left V 3 bases short and J 0 bases short, with 11 bases between. The CDR3 has 15 residues.

The chain employs TRBV11-3 and TRBJ2-2, with 12 positions matching TRBD2. The trim removed 1 base at V and 1 base at J, leaving 4 bases unmatched. Per germline, CDR1 SGHNT and CDR2 YENEEA. The length of the CDR3 is 18 residues. The CDR3 spells CASSLGTTSGGNTGELFF. The CDR3 region has the DNA TGTGCCAGCAGCTTAGGGACGACTAGCGGGGGGAACACCGGGGAGCTGTTTTTT.

The J gene is TRBJ1-5, the V gene TRBV30; TRBD1 might be the D (6 bases). Trimming removed 1 base from V and 1 base from J, with 14 bases in between. The CDR3 has 16 residues. The germline V gene has CDR1 GTSNPN and CDR2 SVGIG (reference sequence). The CDR3 protein is CAWSGRQAISNQPQHF. The CDR3 DNA reads TGTGCCTGGAGTGGGAGACAGGCAATAAGCAATCAGCCCCAGCATTTT.

This clone was seen once. The J gene is TRBJ1-4, the V gene TRBV6-4; possible D gene TRBD1, 6 bases. This CDR3 spans 17 amino acids. The V gene's germline CDR1 is MRHNA and CDR2 SNTAGT. V was clipped by 2 bases and J by 0 bases, with 13 bases between them. The CDR3 sequence: CASSDPWTVTTNEKLFF. The CDR3 DNA is TGTGCCAGCAGTGACCCGTGGACAGTCACAACTAATGAAAAACTGTTTTTT.

The CDR3 DNA is TGTGCCAGCAGTTACCGGAGACAGGGAATCAATGAAAAACTGTTTTTT. Translating gives CASSYRRQGINEKLFF. The chain uses TRBV6-5 and TRBJ1-4; TRBD1 aligns across 7 bases. The CDR3 sequence is 16 residues long. V lost 2 bases to trimming and J lost 5 bases; unmatched junction nucleotides: 8. The germline V gene encodes CDR1 MNHEY and CDR2 SVGAGI.

The V gene is TRBV11-2, the J gene TRBJ2-1, with D maybe TRBD1 (5 bases). The germline V gene has CDR1 SGHAT and CDR2 FQNNGV. CDR3 size: 12 residues. V was clipped by 1 base and J by 9 bases, with 7 bases between them. The CDR3 nucleotides read TGTGCCAGCAGCTTAGCCACAGGTGAGCAGTTCTTC. This encodes CASSLATGEQFF.

CDR3 sequence (DNA): TGTGCCACCAGACTCGGGAAAGGGACAGCCAGCTCCTACAATGAGCAGTTCTTC. Protein sequence: CATRLGKGTASSYNEQFF. The chain uses TRBV15 and TRBJ2-1; 7 bases fit TRBD1. The CDR3 is 18 residues long. The V gene end was trimmed by 6 bases and the J gene end by 0 bases; junction bases not matched to a gene: 14. The V gene's germline CDR1 is LNHNV and CDR2 YYDKDF (reference sequence).

The V and J genes are TRBV18 and TRBJ1-3; 8 bases align to TRBD1. Germline trimming cut 2 bases from V and 4 bases from J; bases unmatched to any gene: 4. CDR1 is KGHSH and CDR2 is LQKENI in the germline V gene. This CDR3 region has 15 residues. The CDR3 DNA is TGTGCCAGCTCACCAGGACAGGGTGGAGGAAACACCATATATTTT. This translates into CASSPGQGGGNTIYF.

The rearrangement joins TRBV3-1 (or the pseudogene TRBV3-2) to TRBJ1-1; a possible D gene is TRBD1 (5 bases). V was clipped by 1 base and J by 4 bases, with 10 bases between them. The CDR3 contains 14 residues. Germline lookup yields CDR1 LGHDT and CDR2 YNNKEL (reference sequence). CDR3 nucleotides: TGTGCCAGCAGCCAAGGAAGGGGAACCACTGAAGCTTTCTTT. It translates to CASSQGRGTTEAFF.

This clone was observed a single time. The chain uses TRBV5-4 and TRBJ2-7, with 8 bases lining up with TRBD1. The CDR3 extends over 13 amino acids. CDR1 is SGHNT, CDR2 YYREEE, per germline (reference sequence). V was clipped by 6 bases and J by 6 bases; unmatched bases: 8. CDR3 region: CASIRAGGAEQYF. CDR3 coding DNA: TGTGCCAGCATACGGGCAGGGGGCGCCGAGCAGTACTTC.

This clone appeared once. The CDR3 nucleotides read TGTGCCAGCAGTCCCGGACAGGGGGGTTATTCACCCCTCCACTTT. Protein product: CASSPGQGGYSPLHF. The genes are TRBV27 and TRBJ1-6, with 10 positions matching TRBD1. The trim removed 5 bases at V and 8 bases at J, leaving 6 bases unmatched. This CDR3 is built from 15 residues. The germline CDR1 and CDR2 sequences are MNHEY and SMNVEV (reference sequence).

In its sample, this clone was seen a few times. The chain links TRBV5-1 to TRBJ1-6, with TRBD1 matching over 8 bases. The CDR3 loop spans 15 amino acids. Per germline, CDR1 SGHRS and CDR2 YFSETQ. The ends lost 4 bases at V and 9 bases at J; junction bases unmatched: 9. The CDR3 region has the DNA TGCGCCAGCAGCGGAGTCGACAGGGGAAGTTCACCCCTCCACTTT. It encodes CASSGVDRGSSPLHF.

The chain joins TRBV11-2 to TRBJ1-3; the match to TRBD1 covers 8 bases. Unmatched junction bases numbered 16, after V lost 5 bases and J lost 1 base. The CDR3 runs to 19 residues. From germline, CDR1 is SGHAT and CDR2 FQNNGV. The CDR3 protein is CASSRRGWDRRASGNTIYF. DNA of the CDR3: TGTGCCAGCAGCAGGAGAGGTTGGGACAGGAGGGCGTCTGGAAACACCATATATTTT.

The genes are TRBV28 and TRBJ2-7; D perhaps matches TRBD2 (5 bases). Trimming cost V 8 bases and J 7 bases, with 18 bases left between them. CDR3 length equals 13 residues. CDR1 is MDHEN, CDR2 SYDVKM, per germline. The CDR3 coding sequence is TGTGCCAGCGGCGTTCAAGGGCGGAGGGAGCAGTACTTC. It is translated as CASGVQGRREQYF.

The genes are TRBV7-3 and TRBJ1-6; the D is unclear. Per the germline V gene, CDR1 is SGHTA and CDR2 is FQGTGA. CDR3 length equals 14 residues. V gave up 1 base and J gave up 10 bases, with 11 bases separating them. The CDR3 reads CASSLIAGSSPLHF. Here the CDR3 DNA reads TGTGCCAGCAGCTTAATAGCGGGGAGCTCACCCCTCCACTTT.

The chain joins TRBV11-3 to TRBJ1-1; no clear D gene. V was shortened by 0 bases and J by 4 bases, with 6 bases between the two germline ends. Germline V gene sequence: CDR1 SGHNT, CDR2 YENEEA. The CDR3 loop spans 13 amino acids. CDR3 sequence reads: CASSLEHTTEAFF. Here the CDR3 DNA reads TGTGCCAGCAGCTTAGAACACACCACTGAAGCTTTCTTT.